The text below deals with one TCR beta chain. This sample is part of a study of shared clonotypes between healthy human individuals. The repertoire was sequenced with immunoSEQ multiplex PCR; TCRdb's copy has only in-frame clones and lacks some. This sample yields 1 million to 1.2 million clones, of which 60% to 80% are seen a single time; 0.85% to 1% belongs to the top ten. The CDR3 sequence is 13 residues long. Trimming took 6 bases from V and 2 from J, leaving 10 bases between them. Germline V gene data show CDR1 as SGHRS and CDR2 as YFSETQ. The source of this sequence is a man between 18 and 35 years old in good health. Some clones in this sample may be carry-over from other donors' samples. The genes are TRBV5-1 and TRBJ2-3; D assignment may be TRBD1 or TRBD2 (6 bases each). The specimen was memory CD4+ T cells from PBMCs. Described subset: CD45RA-negative fraction. In nucleotides, the CDR3 is TGCGCCAGCACGGGGGCCACCACAGATACGCAGTATTTT. Translated, it gives CASTGATTDTQYF.